These T cell receptor beta chains were read from a single sample in a study of T cell responses to AZD1222 COVID-19 vaccine. Sequenced by immunoSEQ multiplex PCR; TCRdb stores in-frame clones only, minus some. The repertoire includes about 88,000 clones, approximately 90% of them detected once, and 5% to 5.5% sits in the top ten. The source was peripheral blood, collected 28 days after the second AZD1222 dose. The receptors shown here come from an adult who received the AZD1222 COVID-19 vaccine. The CDR3 runs from the conserved cysteine through the conserved F or W. D genes are given only for firm matches. Where a row states a size, it is once, few, many or the class of an expanded clone; other rows omit it.

V	size	D	J	CDR3
TRBV18	-	-	TRBJ1-2	CASSPRGDYGYTF
TRBV3-1/TRBV3-2	-	-	TRBJ2-2	CASSQDHTGRAGELFF
TRBV18	few	TRBD1	TRBJ1-2	CASSPLPPQGAGYGYTF
TRBV7-9	-	-	TRBJ2-1	CASSLAGADLFYNEQFF
TRBV7-8	-	-	TRBJ1-4	CASSKGGRTTNEKLFF
TRBV11-3	-	-	TRBJ2-1	CASSLVRTSLAIF
TRBV6-5	-	-	TRBJ2-5	CASSYQYVGSETQYF
TRBV19	-	TRBD1	TRBJ1-1	CASSMQGAREAFF
TRBV6-6	-	-	TRBJ1-6	CASSYADNSPLHF
TRBV6-4	-	TRBD1	TRBJ1-2	CASSQTGTGGANYGYTF
TRBV5-1	once	-	TRBJ1-6	CASRQDYNSPLHF
TRBV5-1	-	TRBD2	TRBJ2-1	CASSPSKTSGGGYNEQFF
TRBV5-1	few	TRBD1	TRBJ2-7	CASSLGQGAISYEQYF
TRBV28	-	-	TRBJ1-5	CASSFSNQPQHF
TRBV7-9	-	-	TRBJ1-3	CASSLAGSEKNTIYF
TRBV28	few	TRBD1	TRBJ2-7	CASSPTGTAFYEQYF